The subject of this entry is one T cell receptor beta chain. Per germline, CDR1 SQVTM and CDR2 ANQGSEA. V lost 3 bases and J 1 base, leaving 19 bases between the germline ends. The CDR3 extends over 16 amino acids. This sample was included in a study of identical twins. A universal primer site was incorporated via template switching, and the cDNA contained unique molecular identifiers. From the 5' RACE reads, TCRdb called clonotypes with MiXCR, one entry per CDR3 protein. The sample shows around 230,000 distinct CDR3 sequences, under 8.5% of them seen only once. These data also formed part of another study, on T cells expressing NK-cell markers. That work contributes: The authors derived TCR beta repertoires from sorted CD3+CD56+NKG2C+, CD3+CD56+NKG2C- and CD3+CD56-NKG2C+ T cells.

Sequenced input: CD8+ T cells sorted from blood. This clonotype originated in a woman younger than 35 in good health. This chain links TRBV29-1 with TRBJ2-7; no definite D call. The CDR3 is CSVDPSGEGGSYEQYF. In DNA, the CDR3 is TGCAGCGTTGACCCCTCTGGGGAAGGTGGGTCCTACGAGCAGTACTTC.